These 2 T cell receptor beta chains share one sample of origin, sequenced in a study of spatial heterogeneity in lung cancer. TCRdb re-called the 5' RACE reads through MiXCR, storing one row per CDR3 protein. The table has some 100,000 distinct CDR3 sequences, roughly 9.5% seen once. Documented time point: sample taken at primary tumor resection. Extraction of whole RNA from tumor, nontumor lung or frozen PBMC preceded unsorted sequencing. The sequences come from PBMCs, collected at surgery. These receptors all stem from a male donor with early-stage non-small cell lung cancer.

This clonotype came up a few times. The chain is built from TRBV29-1 and TRBJ1-1; D gene ambiguous. Trimming shortened V by 5 bases and J by 5 bases, and 12 bases separated the two germline ends. The CDR3 covers 12 residues. From germline, CDR1 is SQVTM and CDR2 ANQGSEA. For the CDR3, the DNA is TGCAGCGTTAGGTCCCTAGGGACTGAAGCTTTCTTT. Translation: CSVRSLGTEAFF.

In this sample, this clonotype turned up many times. The V call is TRBV3-1, the J call TRBJ2-5; D is unresolved. CDR1 is LGHDT, CDR2 YNNKEL, per germline (reference sequence). The CDR3 extends over 15 amino acids. Trimming left V 0 bases short and J 4 bases short, with 12 bases between. The CDR3, as DNA: TGTGCCAGCAGCCAAGATAGGGTTTCGAGAGAGACCCAGTACTTC. It encodes CASSQDRVSRETQYF.